The entry below describes one T cell receptor (beta chain). Antigen specificity is unknown. The PCR contained 60 Vbeta and 13 Jbeta primers. Assay used: immunoSEQ multiplex PCR; TCRdb lists only in-frame clones, some missing. The data show nearly 200,000 clones, more than 75% seen once. This sample stems from a study of cytomegalovirus exposure and HLA in healthy donors. Background on the study: Falling in the Caucasian-associated ancestry cluster were approximately 86% of under 450 genotyped donors. Study outcomes and limitations: Later analysis showed most CMV-associated TCR beta chains appearing HLA-restricted.

The CDR3 is made up of 15 amino acids. V trimming: 4 bases; J trimming: 5 bases; junction bases outside the gene matches: 3. Germline loops: CDR1 SNHLY, CDR2 FYNNEI. V and J are TRBV2 and TRBJ2-2, with 11 bases matching TRBD2. The clonotype originates from a woman in her forties or fifties in good health and CMV-seropositive. Sequenced sample: PBMCs. CDR3 amino acids: CASSVAGGRTGELFF. The CDR3 coding sequence is TGTGCCAGCAGTGTAGCGGGGGGGCGGACCGGGGAGCTGTTTTTT.